This T cell receptor beta chain was sequenced during a study of cytomegalovirus exposure and HLA in healthy donors. Study results and limitations: Segments of the TCR beta V type were, in most cases, productive about 87% or about 30% of the time in an earlier analysis.

V gave up 5 bases and J gave up 6 bases, with 18 bases separating them. Germline-derived CDR1 and CDR2 are SGHNT and YENEEA. This CDR3 is 15 amino acids long. Vbeta (60) and Jbeta (13) primers were used in the PCR. Source study methods: Later reanalysis found tens of millions of unique TCR beta chains, some 10 million of them shared. The method was immunoSEQ multiplex PCR; TCRdb's version includes in-frame clones alone and lacks a portion of them. The D gene and trimming were derived from the DNA, and the V and J assignments and clone size from that table. The sample includes about 130,000 clones, approximately 85% of them seen just once. Remarks on this clone: Its antigen is unidentified.

The chain uses TRBV11-3 and TRBJ2-3; tentatively, D is TRBD2 (6 bases). This clonotype was obtained from a woman aged 30 to 39 in good health and CMV-seropositive. The sequencing input was PBMCs. CDR3 sequence reads: CASSESGTGGDTQYF. The CDR3 bases are TGTGCCAGCAGCGAATCCGGGACCGGAGGGGATACGCAGTATTTT.